What follows are 27 T cell receptor beta chains derived from one specimen sequenced in a study of response to subunit inactivated influenza vaccine. TCRdb processed the RT-PCR reads anew with MiXCR; each CDR3 protein has one entry. The data hold around 710,000 distinct CDR3 sequences, with around 14% observed a single time. The sample consisted of PBMCs from blood, taken around 15 days before vaccination. These receptors were taken from a man in his forties or fifties who received an inactivated influenza vaccine.

This clonotype was picked up a small number of times. The genes are TRBV2 and TRBJ2-2; D gene unclear. Germline V gives CDR1 SNHLY, CDR2 FYNNEI. With 6 bases removed from V and 4 bases from J, the gap between germline ends came to 12 bases. This CDR3 contains 14 residues. CDR3 sequence (DNA): TGTGCCAGCAGGCAGCCGATGGCCACCGGGGAGCTGTTTTTT. Translated, it gives CASRQPMATGELFF. Full variable domain (rest looked up from reference TRBV2 and TRBJ2-2): EPEVTQTPSHQVTQMGQEVILRCVPISNHLYFYWYRQILGQKVEFLVSFYNNEISEKSEIFDDQFSVERPDGSNFTLKIRSTKLEDSAMYFCASRQPMATGELFFGEGSRLTVL.

The chain is built from TRBV7-2 and TRBJ2-3, with 11 bases identical to TRBD2. The CDR3 runs to 14 residues. Unmatched junction bases numbered 8, after V lost 8 bases and J lost 7 bases. CDR1 and CDR2 (germline): SGHTA, FQGNSA. The CDR3 is CASSSGRTTHTQYF. The CDR3 nucleotides are TGTGCCAGCTCTAGCGGGAGGACCACCCATACGCAGTATTTT.

This clonotype was seen only a few times. J is TRBJ2-5 and V is TRBV7-8, with D maybe TRBD1 (6 bases). The CDR3 loop spans 14 amino acids. Between the trimmed V and J ends, which lost 5 bases and 2 bases, there was a span of 12 bases. The germline CDR1 and CDR2 sequences are SGHVS and FQNEAQ. The DNA for the CDR3 is TGTGCCAGCAGCCCGAGGGACACTCAAGAGACCCAGTACTTC. Translation: CASSPRDTQETQYF.

This clonotype was detected many times. V usage is TRBV12-3 or TRBV12-4 and J usage is TRBJ2-1; D is perhaps TRBD2 (5 bases). V gave up 4 bases and J gave up 2 bases, with 6 bases separating them. This CDR3 has 13 residues. CDR3 in DNA: TGTGCCAGCAGTTCCGGGACCTACAATGAGCAGTTCTTC. It encodes CASSSGTYNEQFF.

The CDR3 sequence is CATSDPSLSGGPGYNEQFF. CDR3 nucleotides: TGTGCCACCAGTGACCCCAGTTTATCGGGAGGGCCTGGGTACAATGAGCAGTTCTTC. J is TRBJ2-1 and V is TRBV24-1, with 8 bases fitting TRBD2. Germline assignment: CDR1 KGHDR and CDR2 SFDVKD. This CDR3 region has 19 residues. Trimming took 4 bases from V and 4 from J; bases not matched to a gene: 17.

The chain is built from TRBV29-1 and TRBJ2-3; tentatively, D is TRBD2 (6 bases). Per germline, CDR1 SQVTM and CDR2 ANQGSEA. This CDR3 is 14 amino acids long. V lost 6 bases and J 4 bases, leaving 17 bases between the germline ends. The CDR3 protein is CSVAHRLVPDTQYF. In DNA form, the CDR3 reads TGCAGCGTCGCACACCGACTAGTTCCAGATACGCAGTATTTT.

This clonotype has just a few counts. The rearrangement joins TRBV9 to TRBJ2-7; maybe TRBD2 (5 bases). V lost 2 bases, J lost 1 base, and 13 bases lay in between. CDR3 length: 15 amino acids. Per germline, CDR1 SGDLS and CDR2 YYNGEE. DNA for the CDR3: TGTGCCAGCAGCGTGGGGAGCCGCTATTCCTACGAGCAGTACTTC. Its protein is CASSVGSRYSYEQYF. Full variable domain (outside the CDR3, taken from reference TRBV9 and TRBJ2-7): DSGVTQTPKHLITATGQRVTLRCSPRSGDLSVYWYQQSLDQGLQFLIQYYNGEERAKGNILERFSAQQFPDLHSELNLSSLELGDSALYFCASSVGSRYSYEQYFGPGTRLTVT.

The table lists this clonotype with a few counts. The genes are TRBV5-1 and TRBJ2-6; weak D call: TRBD2 (6 bases). Germline values: CDR1 SGHRS, CDR2 YFSETQ. The CDR3 length is 15 residues. V was trimmed by 3 bases and J by 2 bases, leaving 9 bases between them. The CDR3 region has the DNA TGCGCCAGCAGCTGGGGCGGGACTGGGGCCAACGTCCTGACTTTC. This codes for CASSWGGTGANVLTF. Complete variable domain (other parts from reference TRBV5-1 and TRBJ2-6): KAGVTQTPRYLIKTRGQQVTLSCSPISGHRSVSWYQQTPGQGLQFLFEYFSETQRNKGNFPGRFSGRQFSNSRSEMNVSTLELGDSALYLCASSWGGTGANVLTFGAGSRLTVL.

This clonotype has more than one count but fewer than ten. J is TRBJ2-5 and V is TRBV10-3; possible D gene TRBD2, 6 bases. Deletions cut 2 bases from V and 1 base from J, with 14 bases between. This CDR3 region has 16 residues. Germline V gene data show CDR1 as ENHRY and CDR2 as SYGVKD. The CDR3 DNA reads TGTGCCATCAGTGAGATAGCGGAGGGTTTCCAAGAGACCCAGTACTTC. Its translation is CAISEIAEGFQETQYF.

This clonotype was counted only a few times. The CDR3 loop is CASRGGSDGNEQFF. In DNA, the CDR3 is TGTGCCAGCCGGGGGGGGAGCGATGGCAATGAGCAGTTCTTC. This sequence joins TRBV12-3 or TRBV12-4 and TRBJ2-1; 8 nucleotides align to TRBD2. The CDR3 spans 14 residues. The V segment lost 8 bases and the J segment 6 bases; nucleotides outside the gene matches: 9.

The gene calls are TRBV6-6 and TRBJ1-5; no reliable D call. The V end was cut by 5 bases, the J end by 7 bases, with 15 bases between. The V gene's germline CDR1 is MNHNY and CDR2 SVGAGI (reference sequence). The CDR3 sequence is 14 residues long. This chain's CDR3 is CASSIVLANQPQHF. DNA for the CDR3: TGTGCCAGCAGTATCGTATTGGCAAACCAGCCCCAGCATTTT.

The chain joins TRBV2 to TRBJ2-7; a possible D gene is TRBD1 (5 bases). V was cut by 8 bases and J by 4 bases, with 6 bases left in between. Germline CDR1 reads SNHLY; CDR2 reads FYNNEI. The CDR3 consists of 10 residues. The CDR3 spells CASQGYEQYF. As DNA, the CDR3 is TGTGCCAGCCAGGGTTACGAGCAGTACTTC.

This clonotype was found many times. The genes are TRBV12-3 or TRBV12-4 and TRBJ2-2, with D hard to call. The CDR3 extends over 13 amino acids. Trimming pared 7 bases from V and 4 bases from J, leaving 10 bases between. In DNA, the CDR3 is TGTGCCAGCAATCGGCGGATCACCGGGGAGCTGTTTTTT. Translating gives CASNRRITGELFF.

The chain has TRBV15 and TRBJ2-5; 9 nucleotides match TRBD2. This CDR3 is 16 amino acids long. The ends lost 0 bases at V and 5 bases at J; junction bases unmatched: 7. In germline, CDR1 is LNHNV, CDR2 YYDKDF (reference sequence). This CDR3 is CATSRDPGTSRETQYF. DNA of the CDR3: TGTGCCACCAGCAGAGATCCCGGGACTAGCCGGGAGACCCAGTACTTC.

This chain joins TRBV18 and TRBJ1-2; D is undetermined. V was shortened by 3 bases and J by 6 bases, with 11 bases between the two germline ends. Germline CDR1 reads KGHSH; CDR2 reads LQKENI. The CDR3 contains 13 residues. This chain's CDR3 is CASSPPNSHGYTF. CDR3 DNA: TGTGCCAGCTCACCTCCCAATTCCCATGGCTACACCTTC.

This clonotype was picked up a small number of times. V is TRBV14 and J is TRBJ2-1; 9 positions agree with TRBD2. With V trimmed by 4 bases and J by 10 bases, 17 bases remained unmatched. The CDR3 is 17 amino acids. Germline loops: CDR1 SGHDN, CDR2 FVKESK. CDR3 region: CASSPPSGTIERGEQFF. CDR3 nucleotides: TGTGCCAGCAGCCCCCCTAGCGGGACCATCGAGAGAGGGGAGCAGTTCTTC.

This chain uses TRBV9 with TRBJ2-5; perhaps TRBD2 as D (6 bases). CDR3 length equals 15 residues. V dropped 0 bases and J dropped 5 bases, with 14 bases sitting between them. CDR1 is SGDLS, CDR2 YYNGEE, per germline. In nucleotides, the CDR3 is TGTGCCAGCAGCGTAGCGGACGGTGGGGGGGAGACCCAGTACTTC. Protein sequence: CASSVADGGGETQYF.

The table lists this clonotype with a few counts. The chain couples TRBV7-2 to TRBJ2-7, with a possible D match to TRBD1 (6 bases). Between the trimmed V and J ends, which lost 1 base and 2 bases, there was a span of 12 bases. The germline V gene encodes CDR1 SGHTA and CDR2 FQGNSA. The CDR3 sequence is 15 residues long. The CDR3: CASSLVGQPTYEQYF. CDR3 nucleotide sequence: TGTGCCAGCAGCTTAGTAGGACAGCCAACCTACGAGCAGTACTTC.

The V gene is TRBV5-1, the J gene TRBJ1-1; D is perhaps TRBD1 (5 bases). Trimming cost V 0 bases and J 1 base, with 10 bases left between them. CDR3 length equals 15 residues. Per the germline V gene, CDR1 is SGHRS and CDR2 is YFSETQ. CDR3 residues: CASSLVPGGNTEAFF. In DNA, the CDR3 is TGCGCCAGCAGCTTGGTTCCCGGGGGGAACACTGAAGCTTTCTTT.

This sequence joins TRBV10-3 and TRBJ2-3; TRBD2 aligns across 12 bases. Germline CDR1 and CDR2: ENHRY and SYGVKD. The CDR3 consists of 20 residues. After removal of 0 bases from V and 3 bases from J, the junction contained 13 bases not matched to a gene. The CDR3 coding sequence is TGTGCCATCAGTGAGTCGTTCGGGTCTAGCGGGGGGGCCTTGACAGATACGCAGTATTTT. Residues: CAISESFGSSGGALTDTQYF.

This clonotype came up a few times. V gene TRBV28 combines with J gene TRBJ2-4; the D is unclear. The CDR3 is 16 residues long. Germline CDR1 reads MDHEN; CDR2 reads SYDVKM. The ends were cut back, 8 bases at V and 1 base at J, with 18 bases in the middle. CDR3 region: CASGTRPWPAKNIQYF. Here the CDR3 DNA reads TGTGCCAGCGGCACTCGGCCCTGGCCGGCCAAAAACATTCAGTACTTC.

The CDR3 loop reads CASTPSPFGTQYF. The CDR3 nucleotides are TGTGCCAGCACTCCTAGCCCTTTTGGGACCCAGTACTTC. This chain joins TRBV12-3 or TRBV12-4 and TRBJ2-5, with a tentative D call TRBD2 (5 bases). V shed 7 bases and J shed 7 bases, with 16 bases lying between them. The CDR3 has 13 residues.

This clonotype has just a few counts. The gene calls are TRBV11-2 and TRBJ2-7, with D unclear. CDR1 is SGHAT, CDR2 FQNNGV, per germline. The CDR3 totals 12 residues. Trimming pared 5 bases from V and 3 bases from J, leaving 8 bases between. CDR3 nucleotide sequence: TGTGCCAGCAGCCATAGATACTACGAGCAGTACTTC. It specifies CASSHRYYEQYF.

This clonotype was picked up a small number of times. The rearrangement uses TRBV9 and TRBJ2-3; 13 positions agree with TRBD2. The germline CDR1 and CDR2 sequences are SGDLS and YYNGEE. The length of the CDR3 is 15 residues. V dropped 2 bases and J dropped 6; count of bases not matched to a gene: 3. The CDR3 DNA sequence: TGTGCCAGCAGCGTTGGACTAGCGGGAGTTGATACGCAGTATTTT. It translates to CASSVGLAGVDTQYF.

V and J are TRBV19 and TRBJ2-2; either TRBD1 or TRBD2 may fit D (6 bases each). The V gene lost 7 bases and the J gene lost 6 bases, with 15 bases spanning the gap. The CDR3 spans 14 residues. Germline-derived CDR1 and CDR2 are LNHDA and SQIVND (reference sequence). The CDR3 protein is CASNPGASSGELFF. Written as DNA, the CDR3 is TGTGCCAGTAACCCGGGGGCGAGTTCCGGGGAGCTGTTTTTT.

The V and J genes are TRBV10-3 and TRBJ1-5, with D tentatively TRBD1 (6 bases). The V gene's germline CDR1 is ENHRY and CDR2 SYGVKD. Trimming took off 0 bases at V and 5 bases at J, with 11 bases between the two ends. The CDR3 totals 15 residues. The DNA for the CDR3 is TGTGCCATCAGTGAGTCGGGGGCAGGGGATCAGCCCCAGCATTTT. Its protein is CAISESGAGDQPQHF.

The J gene is TRBJ2-5, the V gene TRBV6-5; 8 nucleotides align to TRBD1. J gave up 4 bases and V 6 bases, and 1 base lay outside the gene matches. The germline CDR1 and CDR2 sequences are MNHEY and SVGAGI. The length of the CDR3 is 12 residues. The CDR3 nucleotides are TGTGCCAGCAGACAGGGGGTAGAGACCCAGTACTTC. Translation: CASRQGVETQYF.